Here is one T cell receptor (beta chain) with its context. Its antigen is not known. Trimming cost V 3 bases and J 6 bases, with 7 bases left between them. The germline V gene encodes CDR1 KGHSH and CDR2 LQKENI. This CDR3 is 12 amino acids long. These data belong to a study of CD8 T cells in ankylosing spondylitis. Whole-study results and caveats: About 8 highly homologous variants made up a TCR beta motif, and this motif appeared characteristic of ankylosing spondylitis blood. From matched ankylosing spondylitis synovial fluid, disease-linked clones were reportedly recovered at significantly enriched levels. Earlier literature documents some of the motif variants in reactive arthritis synovial fluid and blood. Disease-linked clones displayed a CD8+ phenotype and appeared relatively rarely in peripheral blood.

Libraries for TCR beta were made by quantitative 5'-RACE with molecular barcodes. TCRdb reanalysed the 5' RACE reads using MiXCR and keeps one entry per CDR3 protein. The sample has about 390,000 distinct CDR3 sequences; 20% to 25% are singletons. The sequenced material came from blood, either unsorted or a sorted T cell fraction (not recorded which). The chain links TRBV18 to TRBJ2-3; the D is unclear. The origin of this receptor is a male donor with ankylosing spondylitis. The chain's CDR3 is CASSPGADTQYF. DNA for the CDR3: TGTGCCAGCTCACCCGGAGCCGATACGCAGTATTTT.